The 19 T cell receptor beta chains in this list originate from one sample, sequenced in a study of blood T cells in healthy people across ages. A second roughly 6 to 12 cycle PCR used barcoded and J-beta primers. TCRdb reanalysed the 5' RACE reads using MiXCR and keeps one entry per CDR3 protein. Of roughly 1.9 million distinct CDR3 sequences detected, roughly 43% appear once; the ten largest clones hold 23%. Sequencing input: blood. The receptors were sampled from a human donor in good health.

This clonotype was seen repeatedly, ten times or more. The chain carries TRBV9 and TRBJ1-2; D unresolved. V was cut by 0 bases and J by 4 bases, with 4 bases left in between. Germline CDR1 SGDLS, CDR2 YYNGEE. The length of the CDR3 is 12 residues. For the CDR3, the DNA is TGTGCCAGCAGCGTAGACAGCTATGGCTACACCTTC. It codes for CASSVDSYGYTF.

The chain carries TRBV29-1 and TRBJ1-2; 8 nucleotides agree with TRBD1. The junction had 13 bases not matched to a gene; V was cut back by 7 bases and J by 3 bases. The V gene's germline CDR1 is SQVTM and CDR2 ANQGSEA. The CDR3 runs to 15 residues. The DNA of the CDR3 is TGCAGCGCCTTGGAGGGACAGGAGCTTTACTATGGCTACACCTTC. Encoded protein: CSALEGQELYYGYTF.

A few counts support this clonotype. V gene TRBV20-1 combines with J gene TRBJ1-1; possible D gene TRBD1, 5 bases. CDR3 size: 13 residues. V was pared by 7 bases and J by 1 base, with 13 bases between. Per the germline V gene, CDR1 is DFQATT and CDR2 is SNEGSKA (reference sequence). CDR3 residues: CSVRVRENTEAFF. The CDR3 region has the DNA TGCAGTGTCAGAGTCAGGGAGAACACTGAAGCTTTCTTT.

This clonotype has only a few counts. This chain connects TRBV28 to TRBJ1-5; D is unclear. Germline V gene lookup returns CDR1 MDHEN and CDR2 SYDVKM. This CDR3 contains 15 residues. Trimming pared 1 base from V and 0 bases from J, leaving 7 bases between. CDR3: CASSLLGGSNQPQHF. DNA of the CDR3: TGTGCCAGCAGTTTATTAGGTGGTAGCAATCAGCCCCAGCATTTT. The whole variable domain, filled in from reference TRBV28 and TRBJ1-5, reads DVKVTQSSRYLVKRTGEKVFLECVQDMDHENMFWYRQDPGLGLRLIYFSYDVKMKEKGDIPEGYSVSREKKERFSLILESASTNQTSMYLCASSLLGGSNQPQHFGDGTRLSIL.

This clonotype has just a few counts. The chain employs TRBV7-2 and TRBJ2-7; 9 nucleotides align to TRBD1. The CDR3 extends over 17 amino acids. V trimming: 5 bases; J trimming: 0 bases; junction bases outside the gene matches: 11. Looked up from germline, CDR1 is SGHTA and CDR2 is FQGNSA. Here the CDR3 reads CASSPSHPGQGSYEQYF. The CDR3 DNA sequence: TGTGCCAGCAGCCCGAGCCATCCGGGACAGGGCTCCTACGAGCAGTACTTC.

In its sample, this clonotype was seen a few times. The chain's CDR3 is CASSLGDFDRAFF. Written as DNA, the CDR3 is TGTGCCAGCAGCTTGGGGGACTTCGATCGGGCTTTCTTC. V is TRBV5-5 and J is TRBJ2-1; possibly TRBD2 for D (6 bases). The CDR3 loop spans 13 amino acids. CDR1 SGHKS and CDR2 YYEKEE come from the germline V gene (reference sequence). Trimming left V 0 bases short and J 16 bases short, with 17 bases between.

The genes are TRBV18 and TRBJ1-1; TRBD1 matches at 7 bases. Per the germline V gene, CDR1 is KGHSH and CDR2 is LQKENI. The CDR3 runs to 13 residues. The J segment lost 7 bases and the V segment lost 2 bases, leaving 4 bases of the junction unmatched. The CDR3 DNA is TGTGCCAGCTCACCAGGGGGGGACAGTGAAGCTTTCTTT. Translation: CASSPGGDSEAFF.

The CDR3 here is CASRPNRDYEQYF. The CDR3 nucleotides read TGTGCCAGCAGGCCCAACAGGGACTACGAGCAGTACTTC. The chain recombines TRBV6-5 with TRBJ2-7; weak D call: TRBD1 (6 bases). The CDR3 consists of 13 residues. V was cut by 6 bases and J by 3 bases, with 12 bases left in between. The germline V gene encodes CDR1 MNHEY and CDR2 SVGAGI.

This clonotype occurred once. The junction departs from the called germline gene at one end, perhaps through a read error. The J gene is TRBJ2-1, the V gene TRBV7-2; D not resolved. Germline CDR1 reads SGHTA; CDR2 reads FQGNSA. The CDR3 runs to 11 residues. The CDR3: CANSPFHEQFF. The CDR3 bases are TGTGCCAACAGCCCTTTCCATGAGCAGTTCTTC.

V and J are TRBV27 and TRBJ1-2; perhaps TRBD1 as D (5 bases). The CDR3 covers 15 residues. Trimming removed 2 bases from V and 4 bases from J, with 14 bases in between. Germline-derived CDR1 and CDR2 are MNHEY and SMNVEV (reference sequence). As DNA, the CDR3 is TGTGCCAGCAGTTTAGGCGGAGGGGAACTCTATGGCTACACCTTC. Amino acids: CASSLGGGELYGYTF.

The rearrangement joins TRBV4-1 to TRBJ1-4, with D unclear. Germline V gives CDR1 MGHRA, CDR2 YSYEKL. V was trimmed by 0 bases and J by 8 bases, leaving 16 bases between them. The CDR3 extends over 16 amino acids. In DNA, the CDR3 is TGCGCCAGCAGCCAAGATGTAGCTGTCGGTGGGGAAAAACTGTTTTTT. Translation: CASSQDVAVGGEKLFF.

This chain joins TRBV20-1 and TRBJ2-3, with TRBD2 as a possible D gene (6 bases). CDR3 length: 15 amino acids. The V end lost 0 bases, the J end lost 6 bases, and 16 bases lay between the germline ends. CDR1 is DFQATT, CDR2 SNEGSKA, per germline (reference sequence). DNA of the CDR3: TGCAGTGCTAGAGATCGGGTGGGGGGTAAGGATACGCAGTATTTT. Translation: CSARDRVGGKDTQYF.

The V gene is TRBV13, the J gene TRBJ2-4; 14 bases map to TRBD2. The J call may be faulty, since TRBJ2-7 better matches the DNA end. Germline lookup yields CDR1 PRHDT and CDR2 FYEKMQ (reference sequence). The CDR3 totals 18 residues. CDR3 sequence: CASSSLGLAGVPSYEQYF. In DNA, the CDR3 is TGTGCCAGCAGCTCCTTGGGACTAGCGGGGGTGCCATCCTACGAGCAGTACTTC.

The chain carries TRBV9 and TRBJ2-3; D is perhaps TRBD1 (6 bases). V was cut by 3 bases and J by 3 bases, with 14 bases left in between. This CDR3 spans 15 amino acids. CDR1 and CDR2 from the germline V gene are SGDLS and YYNGEE. The CDR3 region has the DNA TGTGCCAGCAGCGAAAGCAGGGGCGGAACAGATACGCAGTATTTT. Translated, it gives CASSESRGGTDTQYF.

This clonotype was found a few times. This sequence joins TRBV4-1 and TRBJ1-4; TRBD1 might be the D (5 bases). V shed 0 bases and J shed 8 bases, with 13 bases lying between them. Germline V CDR1 and CDR2: MGHRA, YSYEKL. The CDR3 is made up of 15 amino acids. CDR3 loop: CASSQDPGPGEKLFF. CDR3 nucleotides: TGCGCCAGCAGCCAAGACCCAGGGCCAGGAGAAAAACTGTTTTTT.

This clonotype has only a few counts. The V and J genes are TRBV7-2 and TRBJ1-4; tentative D call: TRBD1 (5 bases). CDR3 length: 15 amino acids. Germline lookup yields CDR1 SGHTA and CDR2 FQGNSA. V lost 5 bases and J 3 bases, leaving 13 bases between the germline ends. The DNA of the CDR3 is TGTGCCAGCAGCACCCCTGGACACCCTAATGAAAAACTGTTTTTT. Residues: CASSTPGHPNEKLFF.

The rearrangement links TRBV7-2 to TRBJ2-3; 11 bases line up with TRBD1. The CDR3 consists of 15 residues. J was trimmed by 8 bases and V by 4 bases; bases with no gene match: 8. The V gene's germline CDR1 is SGHTA and CDR2 FQGNSA. This CDR3 is CASSYRDRGGGTQYF. In nucleotides, the CDR3 is TGTGCCAGCAGCTACCGGGACAGGGGGGGAGGTACGCAGTATTTT.

The chain combines TRBV7-2 with TRBJ2-5; TRBD2 aligns across 9 bases. With V trimmed by 4 bases and J by 5 bases, 5 bases remained unmatched. CDR1 and CDR2 (germline): SGHTA, FQGNSA. This CDR3 comprises 14 residues. CDR3 DNA sequence: TGTGCCAGCAGCTCTAGCGGGACCCGGGAGACCCAGTACTTC. Translating it yields CASSSSGTRETQYF.

This clonotype was seen only once. The rearrangement links TRBV15 to TRBJ1-2; the D is unclear. Germline V gene data show CDR1 as LNHNV and CDR2 as YYDKDF (reference sequence). The CDR3 has 15 residues. The V end lost 2 bases, the J end lost 0 bases, and 10 bases lay between the germline ends. This CDR3 reads CATSRSPKANYGYTF. Written as DNA, the CDR3 is TGTGCCACCAGCAGAAGTCCGAAGGCTAACTATGGCTACACCTTC.